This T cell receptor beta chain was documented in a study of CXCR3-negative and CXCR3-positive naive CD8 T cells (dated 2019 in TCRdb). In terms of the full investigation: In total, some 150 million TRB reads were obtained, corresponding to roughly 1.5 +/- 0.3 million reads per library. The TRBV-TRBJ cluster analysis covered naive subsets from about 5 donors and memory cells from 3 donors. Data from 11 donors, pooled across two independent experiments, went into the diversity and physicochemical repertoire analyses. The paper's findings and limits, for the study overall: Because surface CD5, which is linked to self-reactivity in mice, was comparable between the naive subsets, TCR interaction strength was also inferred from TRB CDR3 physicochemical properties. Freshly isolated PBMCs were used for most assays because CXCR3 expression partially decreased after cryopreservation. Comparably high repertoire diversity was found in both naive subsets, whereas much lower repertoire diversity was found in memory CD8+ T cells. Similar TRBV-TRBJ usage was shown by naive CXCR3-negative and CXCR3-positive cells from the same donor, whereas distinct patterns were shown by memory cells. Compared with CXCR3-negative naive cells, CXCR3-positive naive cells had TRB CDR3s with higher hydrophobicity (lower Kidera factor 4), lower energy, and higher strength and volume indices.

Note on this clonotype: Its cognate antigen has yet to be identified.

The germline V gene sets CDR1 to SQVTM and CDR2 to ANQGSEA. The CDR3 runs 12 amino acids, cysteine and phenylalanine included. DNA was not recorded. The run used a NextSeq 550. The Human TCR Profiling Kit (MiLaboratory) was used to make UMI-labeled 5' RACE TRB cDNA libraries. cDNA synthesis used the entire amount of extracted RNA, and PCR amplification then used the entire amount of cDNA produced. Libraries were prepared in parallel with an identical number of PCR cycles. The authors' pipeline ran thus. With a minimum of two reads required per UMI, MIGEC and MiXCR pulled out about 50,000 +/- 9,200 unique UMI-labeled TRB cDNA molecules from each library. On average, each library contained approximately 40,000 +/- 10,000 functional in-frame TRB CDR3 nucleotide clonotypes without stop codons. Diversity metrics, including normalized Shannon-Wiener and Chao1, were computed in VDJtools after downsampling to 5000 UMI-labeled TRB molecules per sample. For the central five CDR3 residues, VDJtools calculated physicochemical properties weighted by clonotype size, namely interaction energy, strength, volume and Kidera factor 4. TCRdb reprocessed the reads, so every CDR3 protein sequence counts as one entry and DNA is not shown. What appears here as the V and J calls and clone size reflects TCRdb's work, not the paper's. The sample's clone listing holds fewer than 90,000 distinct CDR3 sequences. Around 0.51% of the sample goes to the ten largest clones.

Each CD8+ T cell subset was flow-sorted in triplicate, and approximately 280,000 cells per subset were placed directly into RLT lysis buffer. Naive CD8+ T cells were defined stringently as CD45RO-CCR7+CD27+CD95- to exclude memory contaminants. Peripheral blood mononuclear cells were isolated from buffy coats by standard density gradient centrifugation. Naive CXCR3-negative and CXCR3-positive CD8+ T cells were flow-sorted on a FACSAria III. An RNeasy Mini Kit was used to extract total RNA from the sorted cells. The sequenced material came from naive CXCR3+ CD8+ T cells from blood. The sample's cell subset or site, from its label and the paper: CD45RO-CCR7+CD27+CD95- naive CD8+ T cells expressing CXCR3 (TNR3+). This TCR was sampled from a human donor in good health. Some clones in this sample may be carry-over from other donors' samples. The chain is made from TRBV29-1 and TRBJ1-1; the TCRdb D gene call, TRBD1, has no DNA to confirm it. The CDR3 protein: CSVLEQGTEAFF. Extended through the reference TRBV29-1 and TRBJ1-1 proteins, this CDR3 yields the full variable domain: SAVISQKPSRDICQRGTSLTIQCQVDSQVTMMFWYRQQPGQSLTLIATANQGSEATYESGFVIDKFPISRPNLTFSTLTVSNMSPEDSSIYLCSVLEQGTEAFFGQGTRLTVV.